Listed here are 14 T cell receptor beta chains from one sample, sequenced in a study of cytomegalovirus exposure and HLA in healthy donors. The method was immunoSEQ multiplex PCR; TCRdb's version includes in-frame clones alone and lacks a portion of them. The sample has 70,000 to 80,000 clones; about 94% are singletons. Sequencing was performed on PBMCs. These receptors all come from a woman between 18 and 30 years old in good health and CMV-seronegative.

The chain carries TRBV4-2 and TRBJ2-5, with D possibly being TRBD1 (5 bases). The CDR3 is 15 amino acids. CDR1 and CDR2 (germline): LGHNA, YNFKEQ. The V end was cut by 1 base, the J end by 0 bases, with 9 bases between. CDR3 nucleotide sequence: TGTGCCAGCAGCCAAGTTGGGGCCTACCAAGAGACCCAGTACTTC. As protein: CASSQVGAYQETQYF.

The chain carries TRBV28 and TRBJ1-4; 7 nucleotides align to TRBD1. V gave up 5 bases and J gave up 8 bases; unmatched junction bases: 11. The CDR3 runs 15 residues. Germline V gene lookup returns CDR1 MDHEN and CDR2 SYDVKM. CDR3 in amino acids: CASSPADRVDEKLFF. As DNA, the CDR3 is TGTGCCAGCAGTCCCGCCGACAGGGTGGACGAAAAACTGTTTTTT.

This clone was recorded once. In DNA, the CDR3 is TGTACGGGAGTGGAGACAGATACGCAGTATTTT. Translating gives CTGVETDTQYF. V gene TRBV7-2 combines with J gene TRBJ2-3, with TRBD2 as a possible D gene (5 bases). Germline CDR1 is SGHTA and CDR2 is FQGNSA. The length of the CDR3 is 11 residues.

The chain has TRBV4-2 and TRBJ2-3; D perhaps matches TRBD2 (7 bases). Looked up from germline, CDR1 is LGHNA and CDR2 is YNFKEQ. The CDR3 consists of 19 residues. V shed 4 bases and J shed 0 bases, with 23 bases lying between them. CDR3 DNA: TGTGCCAGCAGCCCCGGGGTGGCGGGGGCGACCCTAAGCACAGATACGCAGTATTTT. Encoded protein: CASSPGVAGATLSTDTQYF.

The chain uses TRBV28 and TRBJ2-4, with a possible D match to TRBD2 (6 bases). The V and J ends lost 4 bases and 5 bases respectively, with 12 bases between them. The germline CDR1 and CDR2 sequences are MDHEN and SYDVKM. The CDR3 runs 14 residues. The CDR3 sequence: CASSWDFPQNIQYF. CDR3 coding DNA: TGTGCCAGCAGTTGGGACTTCCCCCAAAACATTCAGTACTTC.

The CDR3 bases are TGTGCCAGCAGCCGTCTGGACAGAGCCACCGGGGAGCTGTTTTTT. It yields the protein CASSRLDRATGELFF. This chain connects TRBV5-6 to TRBJ2-2; possibly TRBD1 for D (6 bases). The CDR3 is made up of 15 amino acids. Trimming shortened V by 4 bases and J by 4 bases, and 14 bases separated the two germline ends. Germline CDR1 is SGHDT and CDR2 is YYEEEE.

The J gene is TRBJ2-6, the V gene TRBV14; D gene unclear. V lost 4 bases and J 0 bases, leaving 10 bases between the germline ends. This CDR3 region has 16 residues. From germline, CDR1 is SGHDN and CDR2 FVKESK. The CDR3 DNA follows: TGTGCCAGCAGCCCAAGACTCCACTCTGGGGCCAACGTCCTGACTTTC. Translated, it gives CASSPRLHSGANVLTF.

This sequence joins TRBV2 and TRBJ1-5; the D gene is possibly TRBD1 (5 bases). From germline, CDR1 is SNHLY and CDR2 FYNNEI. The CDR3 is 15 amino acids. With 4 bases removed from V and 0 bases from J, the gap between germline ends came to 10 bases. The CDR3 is CASSGVDTSNQPQHF. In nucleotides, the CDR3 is TGTGCCAGCAGTGGAGTGGACACTAGCAATCAGCCCCAGCATTTT. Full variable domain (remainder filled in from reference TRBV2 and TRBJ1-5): EPEVTQTPSHQVTQMGQEVILRCVPISNHLYFYWYRQILGQKVEFLVSFYNNEISEKSEIFDDQFSVERPDGSNFTLKIRSTKLEDSAMYFCASSGVDTSNQPQHFGDGTRLSIL.

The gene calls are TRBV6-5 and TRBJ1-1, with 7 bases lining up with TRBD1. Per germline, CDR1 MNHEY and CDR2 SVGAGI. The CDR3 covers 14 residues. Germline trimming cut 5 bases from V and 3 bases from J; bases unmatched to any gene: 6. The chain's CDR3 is CASSPSTGHTEAFF. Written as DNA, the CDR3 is TGTGCCAGCAGTCCGTCGACAGGGCACACTGAAGCTTTCTTT.

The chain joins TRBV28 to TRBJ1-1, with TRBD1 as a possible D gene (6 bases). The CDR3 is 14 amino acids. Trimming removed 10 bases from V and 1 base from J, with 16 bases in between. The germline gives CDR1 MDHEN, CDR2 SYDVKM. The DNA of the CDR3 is TGTGCCACTCACCTGGACAGCCAGAACACTGAAGCTTTCTTT. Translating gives CATHLDSQNTEAFF.

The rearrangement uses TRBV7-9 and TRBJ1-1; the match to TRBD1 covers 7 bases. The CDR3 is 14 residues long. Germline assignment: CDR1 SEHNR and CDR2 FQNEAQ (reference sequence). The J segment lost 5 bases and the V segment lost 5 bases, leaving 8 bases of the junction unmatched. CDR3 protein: CASSHRDRETEAFF. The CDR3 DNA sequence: TGTGCCAGCAGCCACCGCGACAGGGAAACTGAAGCTTTCTTT.

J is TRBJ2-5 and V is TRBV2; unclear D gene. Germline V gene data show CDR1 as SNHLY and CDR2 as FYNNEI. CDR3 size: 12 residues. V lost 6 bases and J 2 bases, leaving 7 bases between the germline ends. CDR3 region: CASRTEQETQYF. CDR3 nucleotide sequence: TGTGCCAGCAGAACAGAACAAGAGACCCAGTACTTC.

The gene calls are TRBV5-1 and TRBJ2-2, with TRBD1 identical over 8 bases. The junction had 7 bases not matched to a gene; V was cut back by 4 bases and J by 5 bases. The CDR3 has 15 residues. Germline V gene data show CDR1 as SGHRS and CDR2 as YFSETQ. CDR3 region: CASSVDRGSTGELFF. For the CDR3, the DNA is TGCGCCAGCAGCGTAGACAGGGGCAGTACCGGGGAGCTGTTTTTT.

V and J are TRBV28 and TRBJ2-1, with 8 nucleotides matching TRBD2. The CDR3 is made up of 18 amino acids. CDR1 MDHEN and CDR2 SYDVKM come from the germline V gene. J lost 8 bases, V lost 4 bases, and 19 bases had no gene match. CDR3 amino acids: CASSSNGVFPGGRDEQFF. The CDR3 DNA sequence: TGTGCCAGCAGTTCCAATGGGGTGTTTCCGGGAGGGAGGGATGAGCAGTTCTTC.